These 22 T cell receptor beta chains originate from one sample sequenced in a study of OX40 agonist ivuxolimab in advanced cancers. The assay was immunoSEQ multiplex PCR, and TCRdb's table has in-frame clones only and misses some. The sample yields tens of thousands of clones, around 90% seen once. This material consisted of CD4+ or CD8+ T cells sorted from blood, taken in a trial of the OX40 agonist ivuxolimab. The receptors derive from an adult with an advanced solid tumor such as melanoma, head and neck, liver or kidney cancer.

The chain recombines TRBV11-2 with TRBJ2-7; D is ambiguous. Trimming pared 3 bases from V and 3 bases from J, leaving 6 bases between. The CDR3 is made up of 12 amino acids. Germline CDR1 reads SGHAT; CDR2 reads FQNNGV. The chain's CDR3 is CASSFRYYEQYF. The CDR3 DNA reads TGTGCCAGCAGCTTCCGATACTACGAGCAGTACTTC.

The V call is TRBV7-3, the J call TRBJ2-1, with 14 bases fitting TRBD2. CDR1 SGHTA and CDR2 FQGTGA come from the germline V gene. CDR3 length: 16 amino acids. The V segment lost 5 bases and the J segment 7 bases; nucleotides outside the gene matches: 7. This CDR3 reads CASSLRTSGGMNEQFF. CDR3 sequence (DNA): TGTGCCAGCAGCCTCAGGACTAGCGGGGGGATGAATGAGCAGTTCTTC.

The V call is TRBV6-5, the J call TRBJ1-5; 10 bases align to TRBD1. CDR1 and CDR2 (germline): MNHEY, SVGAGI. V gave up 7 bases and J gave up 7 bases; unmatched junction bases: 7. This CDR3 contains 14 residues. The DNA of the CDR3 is TGTGCCAGCAAAGCGGACAGGGGGACGCAGCCCCAGCATTTT. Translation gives CASKADRGTQPQHF.

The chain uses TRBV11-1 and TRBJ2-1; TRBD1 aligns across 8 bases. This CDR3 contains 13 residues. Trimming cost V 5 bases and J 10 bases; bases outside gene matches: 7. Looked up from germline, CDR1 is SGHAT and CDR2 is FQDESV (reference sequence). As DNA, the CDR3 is TGTGCCAGCAGCGTTGACAGGGGCGGGGAGCAGTTCTTC. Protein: CASSVDRGGEQFF. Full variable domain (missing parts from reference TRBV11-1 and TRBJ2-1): EAEVAQSPRYKITEKSQAVAFWCDPISGHATLYWYRQILGQGPELLVQFQDESVVDDSQLPKDRFSAERLKGVDSTLKIQPAELGDSAMYLCASSVDRGGEQFFGPGTRLTVL.

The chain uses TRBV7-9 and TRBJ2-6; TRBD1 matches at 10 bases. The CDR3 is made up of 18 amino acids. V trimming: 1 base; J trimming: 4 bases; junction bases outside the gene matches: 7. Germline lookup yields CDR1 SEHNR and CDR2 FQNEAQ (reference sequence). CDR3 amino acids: CASSLGDRGLTGANVLTF. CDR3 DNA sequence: TGTGCCAGCAGCTTAGGTGACAGGGGGCTTACCGGGGCCAACGTCCTGACTTTC.

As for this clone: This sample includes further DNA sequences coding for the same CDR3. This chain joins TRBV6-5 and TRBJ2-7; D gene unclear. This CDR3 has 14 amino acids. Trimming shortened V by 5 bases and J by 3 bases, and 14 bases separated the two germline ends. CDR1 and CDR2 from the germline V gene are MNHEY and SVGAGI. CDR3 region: CASSSKTPNYEQYF. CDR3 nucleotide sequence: TGTGCCAGCAGTAGTAAGACACCAAACTACGAGCAGTACTTC.

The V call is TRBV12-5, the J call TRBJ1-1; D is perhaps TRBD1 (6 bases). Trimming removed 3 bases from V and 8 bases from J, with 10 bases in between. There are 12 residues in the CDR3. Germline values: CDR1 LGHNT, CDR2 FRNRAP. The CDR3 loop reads CASGLGGTEAFF. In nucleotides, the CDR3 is TGTGCTAGTGGTTTAGGGGGAACCGAAGCTTTCTTT.

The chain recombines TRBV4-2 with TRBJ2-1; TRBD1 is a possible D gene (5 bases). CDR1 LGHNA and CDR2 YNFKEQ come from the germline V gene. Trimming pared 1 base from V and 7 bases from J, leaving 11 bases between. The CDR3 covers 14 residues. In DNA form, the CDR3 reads TGTGCCAGCAGCCAAGTCGCAGGGCGAAATGAGCAGTTCTTC. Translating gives CASSQVAGRNEQFF.

The CDR3 nucleotides read TGTGCCAGCAGCCCTTCCCTAGACCGTTACAATGAGCAGTTCTTC. It specifies CASSPSLDRYNEQFF. V is TRBV4-2 and J is TRBJ2-1; no definite D call. Trimming left V 4 bases short and J 4 bases short, with 14 bases between. CDR3 length equals 15 residues. CDR1 is LGHNA, CDR2 YNFKEQ, per germline.

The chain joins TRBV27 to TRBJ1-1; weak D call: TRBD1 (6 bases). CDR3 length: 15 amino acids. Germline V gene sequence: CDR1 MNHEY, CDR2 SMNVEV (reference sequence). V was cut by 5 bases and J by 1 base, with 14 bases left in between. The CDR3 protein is CASSTYRERNTEAFF. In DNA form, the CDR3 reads TGTGCCAGCAGTACTTACAGGGAAAGGAACACTGAAGCTTTCTTT.

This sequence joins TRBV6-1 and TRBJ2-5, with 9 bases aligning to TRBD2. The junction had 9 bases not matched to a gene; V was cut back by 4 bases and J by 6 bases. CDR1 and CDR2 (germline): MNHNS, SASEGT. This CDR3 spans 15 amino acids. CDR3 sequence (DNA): TGTGCCAGCAGTGTAGATAGCGGGAGCGGAAAGACCCAGTACTTC. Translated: CASSVDSGSGKTQYF.

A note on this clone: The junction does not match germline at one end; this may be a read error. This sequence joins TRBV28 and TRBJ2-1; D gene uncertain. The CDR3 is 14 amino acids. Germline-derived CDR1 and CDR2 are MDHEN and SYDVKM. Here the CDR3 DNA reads TGTGCCAGCAGTTTATTCTTCCGGGTAGGGTCGTCGGTCTTC. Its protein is CASSLFFRVGSSVF.

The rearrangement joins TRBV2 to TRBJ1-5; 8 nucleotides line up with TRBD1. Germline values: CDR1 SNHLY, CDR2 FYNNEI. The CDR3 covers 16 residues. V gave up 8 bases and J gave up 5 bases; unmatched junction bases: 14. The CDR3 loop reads CASRQTGTGSYQPQHF. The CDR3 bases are TGTGCCAGCCGTCAAACCGGGACAGGTTCCTATCAGCCCCAGCATTTT.

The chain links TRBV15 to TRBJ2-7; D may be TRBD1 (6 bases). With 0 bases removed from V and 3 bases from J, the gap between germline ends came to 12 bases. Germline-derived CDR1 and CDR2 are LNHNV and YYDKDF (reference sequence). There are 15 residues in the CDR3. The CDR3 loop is CATSRDGRRGYEQYF. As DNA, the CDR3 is TGTGCCACCAGCAGAGACGGCCGCAGGGGCTACGAGCAGTACTTC. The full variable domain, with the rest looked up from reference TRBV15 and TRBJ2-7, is DAMVIQNPRYQVTQFGKPVTLSCSQTLNHNVMYWYQQKSSQAPKLLFHYYDKDFNNEADTPDNFQSRRPNTSFCFLDIRSPGLGDTAMYLCATSRDGRRGYEQYFGPGTRLTVT.

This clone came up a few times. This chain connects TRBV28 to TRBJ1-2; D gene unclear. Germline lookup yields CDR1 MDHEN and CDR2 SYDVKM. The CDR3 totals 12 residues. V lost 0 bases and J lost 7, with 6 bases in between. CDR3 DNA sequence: TGTGCCAGCAGTTTATGGGTTTCTGGCTACACCTTC. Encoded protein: CASSLWVSGYTF.

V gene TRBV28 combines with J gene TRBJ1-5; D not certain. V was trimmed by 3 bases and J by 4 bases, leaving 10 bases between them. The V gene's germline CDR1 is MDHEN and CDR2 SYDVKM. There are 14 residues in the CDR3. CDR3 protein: CASSFRQKNQPQHF. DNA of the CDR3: TGTGCCAGCAGTTTCCGACAAAAAAATCAGCCCCAGCATTTT.

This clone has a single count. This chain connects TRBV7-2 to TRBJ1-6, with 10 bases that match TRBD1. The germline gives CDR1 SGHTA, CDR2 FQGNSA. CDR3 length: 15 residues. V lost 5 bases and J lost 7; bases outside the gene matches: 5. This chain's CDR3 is CASSSDRGLNSPLHF. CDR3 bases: TGTGCCAGCAGCAGCGACAGGGGGCTGAATTCACCCCTCCACTTT.

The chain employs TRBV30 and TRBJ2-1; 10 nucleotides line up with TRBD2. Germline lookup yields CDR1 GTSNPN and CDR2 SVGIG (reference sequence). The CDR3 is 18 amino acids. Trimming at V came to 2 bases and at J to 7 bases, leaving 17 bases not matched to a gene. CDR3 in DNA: TGTGCCTGGAGTTGGACAGGGCCACTAGCGGGAACACTGAATGAGCAGTTCTTC. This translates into CAWSWTGPLAGTLNEQFF.

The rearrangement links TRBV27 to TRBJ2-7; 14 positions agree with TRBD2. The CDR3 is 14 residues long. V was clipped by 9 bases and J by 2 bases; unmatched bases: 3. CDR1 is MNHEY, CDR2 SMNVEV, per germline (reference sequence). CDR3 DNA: TGTGCCAGTGGACTAGCGGGAGGTACCTACGAGCAGTACTTC. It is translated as CASGLAGGTYEQYF.

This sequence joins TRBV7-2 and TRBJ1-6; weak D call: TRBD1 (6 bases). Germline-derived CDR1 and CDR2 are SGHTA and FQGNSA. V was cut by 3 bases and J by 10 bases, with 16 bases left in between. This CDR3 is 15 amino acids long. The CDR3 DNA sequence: TGTGCCAGCAGCTTCCCACAGGGTTTTTACTCACCCCTCCACTTT. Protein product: CASSFPQGFYSPLHF. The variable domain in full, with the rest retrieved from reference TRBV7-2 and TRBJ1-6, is GAGVSQSPSNKVTEKGKDVELRCDPISGHTALYWYRQSLGQGLEFLIYFQGNSAPDKSGLPSDRFSAERTGGSVSTLTIQRTQQEDSAVYLCASSFPQGFYSPLHFGNGTRLTVT.

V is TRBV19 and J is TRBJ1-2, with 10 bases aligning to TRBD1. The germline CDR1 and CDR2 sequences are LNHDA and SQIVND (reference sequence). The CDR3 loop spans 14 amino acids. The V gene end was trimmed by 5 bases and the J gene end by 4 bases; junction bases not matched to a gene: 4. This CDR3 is CASSLTGGFYGYTF. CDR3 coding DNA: TGTGCCAGTAGTTTGACAGGGGGCTTCTATGGCTACACCTTC.

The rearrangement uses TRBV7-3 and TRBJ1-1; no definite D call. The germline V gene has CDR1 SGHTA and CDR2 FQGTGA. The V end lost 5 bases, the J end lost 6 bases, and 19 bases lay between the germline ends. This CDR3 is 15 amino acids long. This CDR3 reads CASSPQLLKRAEAFF. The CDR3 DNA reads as TGTGCCAGCAGCCCTCAGCTACTTAAAAGGGCTGAAGCTTTCTTT.